The following is a T cell receptor (beta chain) sequence with its context. Its antigen is undetermined. The data belong to a study of T cell responses to AZD1222 COVID-19 vaccine. The table came from immunoSEQ multiplex PCR; TCRdb's copy has only in-frame clones and leaves some out. The table includes under 100,000 clones, 80% to 90% detected once. Study-wide findings and caveats: Sampling captured repertoires only after the peak T cell response.

Trimming shortened V by 2 bases and J by 2 bases, and 19 bases separated the two germline ends. The CDR3 runs to 17 residues. Germline V gene lookup returns CDR1 MNHNS and CDR2 SASEGT. The sample consisted of peripheral blood, taken 28 days after the second AZD1222 dose. V is TRBV6-1 and J is TRBJ2-7; maybe TRBD2 (5 bases). The TCR was taken from an adult who received the AZD1222 COVID-19 vaccine. CDR3 sequence: CASSEREGRTLTYEQYF. The DNA for the CDR3 is TGTGCCAGCAGTGAAAGAGAGGGCAGAACACTAACCTACGAGCAGTACTTC.